This T cell receptor beta chain was profiled in a study of vaccination and CD4 T cells after COVID-19. As for treatment: approximately nine-day PBMC culture with coronavirus spike peptide pools or control peptides (ViraFEST assay). Sequenced with the Oncomine TCR Beta short-read assay was DNA taken from cultured CD4+ T cells. TCRdb used MiXCR to reprocess the PCR reads, holding one entry per CDR3 protein. The data contain tens of thousands of distinct CDR3 sequences, under 70% of them singletons. The V gene lost 6 bases and the J gene lost 4 bases, with 7 bases spanning the gap. CDR1 is LNHDA, CDR2 SQIVND, per germline (reference sequence). The CDR3 consists of 12 residues. In its sample, this clonotype was seen a few times. What it binds is unknown.

The source material was CD4+ T cells from blood, cultured in vitro, sampled after SARS-CoV-2 vaccination. This TCR was recovered from a human donor who received a COVID-19 vaccine. The rearrangement joins TRBV19 to TRBJ1-5; no definite D call. CDR3 loop: CASRVGNQPQHF. CDR3 DNA sequence: TGTGCCAGTAGGGTTGGAAATCAGCCCCAGCATTTT.